The rows below give T cell receptor beta chains drawn from one sample of a study of Ad26.COV2.S vaccination and SARS-CoV-2 variants. TCRdb's table, derived via immunoSEQ multiplex PCR, lists solely in-frame clones and lacks some. The sample contains hundreds of thousands of clones, around 89% of which appear only once. The material sequenced was peripheral blood, taken in a trial of Ad26.COV2.S vaccine versus placebo. Receptor source: a person aged 18-65 years who received the Ad26.COV2.S COVID-19 vaccine or a placebo. Both conserved end residues are part of each CDR3. D genes are given only for firm matches. Size values are once, few and many counts, or a class for expanded clones, and some rows have none.

NA	TRBD1	TRBV19	TRBJ2-7	TGTGCCAGTAGTATAGATCTCGGGACAGGGTCCTACGAGCAGTACTTC	CASSIDLGTGSYEQYF
once	TRBD2	TRBV11-3	TRBJ2-1	TGTGCCAGCAGCTTAGATGGCCTAGCGGCTGAGCAGTTCTTC	CASSLDGLAAEQFF
NA	TRBD1	TRBV2	TRBJ1-5	TGTGCCAGCAGTCCGTGGACAGGGAAAAATCAGCCCCAGCATTTT	CASSPWTGKNQPQHF
NA	NA	TRBV6-5	TRBJ1-1	TGTGCCAGCATCAAGACAGGAGTCACTGAAGCTTTCTTT	CASIKTGVTEAFF
NA	TRBD1	TRBV18	TRBJ1-6	TGTGCCAGCTCGCAGAAGACAGGGGAAAATTCACCCCTCCACTTT	CASSQKTGENSPLHF
NA	NA	TRBV4-2	TRBJ1-1	TGTGCCAGCAGCCAAGTAGAGCCCACTGAAGCTTTCTTT	CASSQVEPTEAFF
NA	NA	TRBV18	TRBJ2-7	TGTGCCAGCTCTCCAGGGGGAGGAATTTTCTACGAGCAGTACTTC	CASSPGGGIFYEQYF
NA	TRBD2	TRBV9	TRBJ2-1	TGTGCCAGCAGCGTAGGAACTAGCGGGGGGGCCCACTCCTACAATGAGCAGTTCTTC	CASSVGTSGGAHSYNEQFF
NA	NA	TRBV7-6	TRBJ1-5	TGTGCCAGCAGCCCCGACGAATCTCAGCCCCAGCATTTT	CASSPDESQPQHF
NA	NA	TRBV12-3/TRBV12-4	TRBJ2-7	TGTGCCAGCAGCAGTAACAGCTTTGGGGAGCAGTACTTC	CASSSNSFGEQYF
NA	NA	TRBV3-1/TRBV3-2	TRBJ2-7	TGTGCCAGCAGCCCCTGGACAGAGCGCTACGAGCAGTACTTC	CASSPWTERYEQYF
NA	NA	TRBV18	TRBJ1-1	TGTGCCAGCTCACCAGGGGGGCGCAGGGAATGGTACACTGAAGCTTTCTTT	CASSPGGRREWYTEAFF
NA	TRBD2	TRBV5-1	TRBJ2-2	TGCGCCAGCAACCATGGGACTAGCACCGCGGGGGTCGGGGAGCTGTTTTTT	CASNHGTSTAGVGELFF
few	TRBD1	TRBV19	TRBJ1-1	TGTGCCAGTAGCCGACAGGGGAACACTGAAGCTTTCTTT	CASSRQGNTEAFF
NA	NA	TRBV7-6	TRBJ1-4	TGTGCCAGCAGCTTAGGGGGGGACGCCGGACCAAATAATGAAAAACTGTTTTTT	CASSLGGDAGPNNEKLFF
NA	TRBD1	TRBV5-1	TRBJ2-7	TGCGCCAGCAGCCCACAGGGGGCTCCCTACGAGCAGTACTTC	CASSPQGAPYEQYF
NA	NA	TRBV19	TRBJ2-5	TGTGCCAGTAGTTATTCTACAGCTCAAGAGACCCAGTACTTC	CASSYSTAQETQYF
NA	NA	TRBV12-3/TRBV12-4	TRBJ1-2	TGTGCCAGCAGTATTATCAGGGCGGGTGGCTACACCTTC	CASSIIRAGGYTF
NA	NA	TRBV19	TRBJ2-7	TGTGCCAGTAGTGATAGGGTCTACGGGGTAAGTCCACAGCAGTACTTC	CASSDRVYGVSPQQYF
NA	NA	TRBV2	TRBJ1-6	TGTGCCAGCAGTGGACTTGATTCACCCCTCCACTTT	CASSGLDSPLHF
NA	NA	TRBV9	TRBJ2-3	TGTGCCAGCAGCGTAGGTCTAGTCACAGATACGCAGTATTTT	CASSVGLVTDTQYF
NA	TRBD1	TRBV7-6	TRBJ1-3	TGTGCCAGCAGCTTAGAGCAGGGGGCCGTAATCTCTGGAAACACCATATATTTT	CASSLEQGAVISGNTIYF
once	TRBD2	TRBV19	TRBJ2-2	TGTGCCAGTAGTATCCGGGAGGCAGCCCCCACCGGGGAGCTGTTTTTT	CASSIREAAPTGELFF
NA	NA	TRBV9	TRBJ2-4	TGTGCCAGCAGCGTCCGGGACGCCCAAAACATTCAGTACTTC	CASSVRDAQNIQYF
NA	NA	TRBV3-1/TRBV3-2	TRBJ1-5	TGTGCCAGCAGCCAAGATCATAGCAATCAGCCCCAGCATTTT	CASSQDHSNQPQHF
NA	TRBD1	TRBV5-1	TRBJ2-7	TGCGCCAGCAGCTTCGGCGGGACAGGGCTCTACGAGCAGTACTTC	CASSFGGTGLYEQYF
NA	NA	TRBV21-1	TRBJ1-6	TGTGCCAGCAGCAAAGTCCTGTCAGGTCTAAGCTCCTATAATTCACCCCTCCACTTT	CASSKVLSGLSSYNSPLHF
NA	NA	TRBV12-5	TRBJ2-2	TGTGCTAGTGGTTTGGTACATGGAGGGGCTAGCGCCGGGGAGCTGTTTTTT	CASGLVHGGASAGELFF
NA	TRBD1	TRBV5-1	TRBJ1-2	TGCGCCAGCAGCATGCTCGGACAGGGGGCTGCCTACACCTTC	CASSMLGQGAAYTF
NA	TRBD1	TRBV19	TRBJ1-6	TGTGCCAGTAGTATTCGACAGGGAAGTTCACCCCTCCACTTT	CASSIRQGSSPLHF
NA	NA	TRBV18	TRBJ2-2	TGTGCCAGCTCACCACCTGCCGGGACAATGAACACCGGGGAGCTGTTTTTT	CASSPPAGTMNTGELFF
NA	TRBD1	TRBV6-6	TRBJ2-7	TGTGCCAGCAGTTCCAGATCACAGGGGGACGAGCAGTACTTC	CASSSRSQGDEQYF
NA	TRBD2	TRBV11-2	TRBJ2-5	TGTGCCAGCAGCCGAGGAGAGGGCGGGAGGCCGGAGACCCAGTACTTC	CASSRGEGGRPETQYF
NA	NA	TRBV15	TRBJ1-1	TGTGCCACCAGCAGAGACTCCGGGGGGAACACTGAAGCTTTCTTT	CATSRDSGGNTEAFF
NA	NA	TRBV7-9	TRBJ1-2	TGTGCCAGCAGCTCGAATCTGGGGCTAGACTACACCTTC	CASSSNLGLDYTF
NA	NA	TRBV2	TRBJ1-2	TGTGCCAGCAGGGGGTCGGTAGGCTACACCTTC	CASRGSVGYTF
NA	TRBD1	TRBV27	TRBJ2-7	TGTGCCAGCAGTTTTCTCGGACAGGGGAGACCCTACGAGCAGTACTTC	CASSFLGQGRPYEQYF
NA	NA	TRBV6-5	TRBJ2-2	TGTGCCAGCAGGTTTACCGCCGGGGAGCTGTTTTTT	CASRFTAGELFF
NA	NA	TRBV2	TRBJ2-3	TGTGCCAGCAGTGTTGGAGCCACTAATACGCAGTATTTT	CASSVGATNTQYF
NA	TRBD1	TRBV10-1	TRBJ2-7	TGCGCCAGCAGTGAGTCGACTTATTCACAGGGGCACGAGCAGTACTTC	CASSESTYSQGHEQYF
NA	TRBD2	TRBV5-1	TRBJ2-3	TGCGCCAGCAGCTTGGTCGGCGGGGGGGCCGCAGATACGCAGTATTTT	CASSLVGGGAADTQYF
few	TRBD2	TRBV6-5	TRBJ2-3	TGTGCCAGCAGTTATAAAGCGGGGGGCGCGGATACGCAGTATTTT	CASSYKAGGADTQYF
NA	NA	TRBV27	TRBJ1-6	TGTGCCAGCAGCTACCGGGACATTAATTCACCCCTCCACTTT	CASSYRDINSPLHF
NA	NA	TRBV9	TRBJ2-3	TGTGCCAGCAGCGTGGCAGATACGCAGTATTTT	CASSVADTQYF
NA	TRBD1	TRBV27	TRBJ1-6	TGTGCCAGCAGTTCTGGGACAGGGAAGGGGTCACCCCTCCACTTT	CASSSGTGKGSPLHF
NA	NA	TRBV3-1/TRBV3-2	TRBJ2-3	TGTGCCAGCAGCTATTACAGGGGGAGGGCAGATACGCAGTATTTT	CASSYYRGRADTQYF
once	NA	TRBV9	TRBJ2-1	TGTGCCAGCAGCGTAATGGGCCTAGCAAACAATGAGCAGTTCTTC	CASSVMGLANNEQFF
NA	TRBD2	TRBV19	TRBJ2-1	TGTGCCAGTAGCACTAGCGGGAGACGGCATGAGCAGTTCTTC	CASSTSGRRHEQFF
NA	NA	TRBV3-1/TRBV3-2	TRBJ1-4	TGTGCCAGCAGCCAGGGCCTAAATGAAAAACTGTTTTTT	CASSQGLNEKLFF
NA	NA	TRBV12-3/TRBV12-4	TRBJ2-5	TGTGCCAGCAGTTTAGGCCCCCAAGAGACCCAGTACTTC	CASSLGPQETQYF
NA	TRBD1	TRBV7-9	TRBJ1-3	TGTGCCAGCAGCTTAGCGAGGGGGCAAAGAAACACCATATATTTT	CASSLARGQRNTIYF